The rows below give T cell receptor beta chains drawn from one sample of a study of control samples from healthy donors and cancer patients. Produced via immunoSEQ multiplex PCR; TCRdb's table is partial and in-frame only. The data show some 150,000 clones, with roughly 94% seen just once and 12% to 15% held by the top ten. The sample consisted of PBMCs. The receptors here all came from a man aged 55 to 70 with colorectal cancer. CDR3s include the opening cysteine and the closing phenylalanine or tryptophan. The order of the fields is J gene, D gene, V gene, clone size, CDR3 protein, CDR3 DNA. A D gene is named only where the DNA matches it firmly. Clone size is not always given. Where it is, it says once, few, many or a class for expanded clones.

j_gene: TRBJ1-3; d_gene: .; v_gene: TRBV5-6; abundance: few; CDR3aa: CASSVRNTIYF; CDR3nt: TGTGCCAGCAGCGTAAGAAACACCATATATTTT
j_gene: TRBJ2-1; d_gene: TRBD2; v_gene: TRBV27; abundance: once; CDR3aa: CASSLSSRGGRGYEQFF; CDR3nt: TGTGCCAGCAGTTTATCGTCGCGGGGGGGCCGGGGGTATGAGCAGTTCTTC
j_gene: TRBJ2-3; d_gene: .; v_gene: TRBV9; abundance: .; CDR3aa: CASSPWGGTDTQYF; CDR3nt: TGTGCCAGCAGCCCGTGGGGGGGCACAGATACGCAGTATTTT
j_gene: TRBJ2-7; d_gene: .; v_gene: TRBV18; abundance: .; CDR3aa: CASSPGRHSYEQYF; CDR3nt: TGTGCCAGCTCACCTGGACGGCACTCCTACGAGCAGTACTTC
j_gene: TRBJ2-2; d_gene: TRBD1; v_gene: TRBV9; abundance: .; CDR3aa: CASSASGTGNTGELFF; CDR3nt: TGTGCCAGCAGCGCCTCCGGGACAGGCAACACCGGGGAGCTGTTTTTT
j_gene: TRBJ2-5; d_gene: .; v_gene: TRBV11-2; abundance: .; CDR3aa: CASSLAQGGKETQYF; CDR3nt: TGTGCCAGCAGCCTCGCGCAGGGTGGGAAAGAGACCCAGTACTTC
j_gene: TRBJ1-1; d_gene: TRBD1; v_gene: TRBV5-6; abundance: .; CDR3aa: CASSLTGTGTEAFF; CDR3nt: TGTGCCAGCAGCTTAACCGGGACAGGGACTGAAGCTTTCTTT
j_gene: TRBJ1-2; d_gene: .; v_gene: TRBV6-2/TRBV6-3; abundance: .; CDR3aa: CASSLSLYGYTF; CDR3nt: TGTGCCAGCAGTTTGTCACTCTATGGCTACACCTTC
j_gene: TRBJ1-1; d_gene: .; v_gene: TRBV15; abundance: .; CDR3aa: CATSRGGNLHGANTEAFF; CDR3nt: TGTGCCACCAGCAGAGGGGGAAACCTACATGGTGCGAACACTGAAGCTTTCTTT
j_gene: TRBJ2-7; d_gene: .; v_gene: TRBV19; abundance: .; CDR3aa: CATSAGGLSYEQYF; CDR3nt: TGTGCCACCTCGGCAGGGGGGCTTTCGTACGAGCAGTACTTC
j_gene: TRBJ1-6; d_gene: TRBD1; v_gene: TRBV11-2; abundance: .; CDR3aa: CASSFYRGYNSPLHF; CDR3nt: TGTGCCAGCAGCTTTTACAGGGGTTATAATTCACCCCTCCACTTT
j_gene: TRBJ2-5; d_gene: .; v_gene: TRBV24-1; abundance: .; CDR3aa: CATSEVTGAYQETQYF; CDR3nt: TGTGCCACCAGTGAAGTGACAGGCGCTTACCAAGAGACCCAGTACTTC
j_gene: TRBJ1-2; d_gene: .; v_gene: TRBV27; abundance: .; CDR3aa: CASSFPGDFNYGYTF; CDR3nt: TGTGCCAGCAGTTTCCCAGGAGATTTTAACTATGGCTACACCTTC
j_gene: TRBJ1-1; d_gene: TRBD1; v_gene: TRBV7-9; abundance: medium-sized; CDR3aa: CASSPETGQAFF; CDR3nt: TGTGCCAGCAGCCCGGAGACAGGGCAAGCTTTCTTT
j_gene: TRBJ1-1; d_gene: TRBD1; v_gene: TRBV4-2; abundance: .; CDR3aa: CASSQAPRPLDRANTEAFF; CDR3nt: TGTGCCAGCAGCCAAGCCCCCAGACCCCTCGACAGGGCGAACACTGAAGCTTTCTTT
j_gene: TRBJ2-5; d_gene: .; v_gene: TRBV19; abundance: .; CDR3aa: CASSIDFHFQETQYF; CDR3nt: TGTGCCAGTAGTATAGATTTTCACTTCCAAGAGACCCAGTACTTC
j_gene: TRBJ2-3; d_gene: TRBD1; v_gene: TRBV5-6; abundance: once; CDR3aa: CASSLNGQGATDTQYF; CDR3nt: TGTGCCAGCAGCTTGAATGGGCAGGGGGCCACAGATACGCAGTATTTT
j_gene: TRBJ1-1; d_gene: .; v_gene: TRBV21-1; abundance: .; CDR3aa: CASSNWGPDAGDTEAFF; CDR3nt: TGTGCCAGCAGCAACTGGGGCCCCGACGCGGGGGACACTGAAGCTTTCTTT
j_gene: TRBJ1-4; d_gene: .; v_gene: TRBV5-1; abundance: .; CDR3aa: CASSYGRQDTNEKLFF; CDR3nt: TGCGCCAGCAGCTACGGTCGACAGGACACTAATGAAAAACTGTTTTTT
j_gene: TRBJ1-2; d_gene: .; v_gene: TRBV28; abundance: .; CDR3aa: CVIGGRNGYTF; CDR3nt: TGTGTCATCGGGGGGCGTAATGGCTACACCTTC
j_gene: TRBJ2-7; d_gene: .; v_gene: TRBV7-2; abundance: .; CDR3aa: CASSPGLGPAYEQYF; CDR3nt: TGTGCCAGCAGCCCAGGCCTGGGGCCAGCCTACGAGCAGTACTTC
j_gene: TRBJ1-4; d_gene: .; v_gene: TRBV5-1; abundance: .; CDR3aa: CASRSWTAMEKLFF; CDR3nt: TGCGCCAGCAGATCCTGGACAGCGATGGAAAAACTGTTTTTT
j_gene: TRBJ2-7; d_gene: .; v_gene: TRBV6-1; abundance: .; CDR3aa: CASSEEAGSSYEQYF; CDR3nt: TGTGCCAGCAGTGAAGAGGCCGGGAGCTCCTACGAGCAGTACTTC
j_gene: TRBJ1-3; d_gene: TRBD1; v_gene: TRBV27; abundance: .; CDR3aa: CASSLGTRDSLNSGNTIYF; CDR3nt: TGTGCCAGCAGTTTAGGGACCCGGGACAGTCTCAACTCTGGAAACACCATATATTTT
j_gene: TRBJ1-5; d_gene: TRBD1; v_gene: TRBV2; abundance: .; CDR3aa: CASSGWDSSNQPQHF; CDR3nt: TGTGCCAGCAGCGGGTGGGACAGTAGCAATCAGCCCCAGCATTTT
j_gene: TRBJ2-7; d_gene: .; v_gene: TRBV27; abundance: once; CDR3aa: CASSFSQGGEQYF; CDR3nt: TGTGCCAGCAGTTTTTCACAGGGAGGGGAGCAGTACTTC
j_gene: TRBJ1-2; d_gene: .; v_gene: TRBV5-6; abundance: few; CDR3aa: CASRETGTVYGYTF; CDR3nt: TGTGCCAGCAGGGAAACAGGGACGGTCTATGGCTACACCTTC
j_gene: TRBJ1-5; d_gene: .; v_gene: TRBV3-1/TRBV3-2; abundance: .; CDR3aa: CASSPEGGRGRPQHF; CDR3nt: TGTGCCAGCAGCCCAGAAGGGGGGAGAGGGCGGCCCCAGCATTTT
j_gene: TRBJ1-6; d_gene: .; v_gene: TRBV27; abundance: .; CDR3aa: CASSWQETNSPLHF; CDR3nt: TGTGCCAGCAGTTGGCAGGAGACAAATTCACCCCTCCACTTT
j_gene: TRBJ2-7; d_gene: .; v_gene: TRBV30; abundance: .; CDR3aa: CAWVRGRDSGSYEQYF; CDR3nt: TGTGCCTGGGTCCGCGGGCGGGACAGTGGCTCCTACGAGCAGTACTTC
j_gene: TRBJ2-5; d_gene: TRBD2; v_gene: TRBV3-1/TRBV3-2; abundance: .; CDR3aa: CASSLSGGPQETQYF; CDR3nt: TGTGCCAGCAGCCTTAGCGGGGGGCCCCAAGAGACCCAGTACTTC
j_gene: TRBJ1-1; d_gene: .; v_gene: TRBV29-1; abundance: .; CDR3aa: CSVYSPQVDTEAFF; CDR3nt: TGCAGCGTCTACAGCCCACAGGTGGACACTGAAGCTTTCTTT
j_gene: TRBJ2-2; d_gene: .; v_gene: TRBV9; abundance: .; CDR3aa: CASSPGTRNTGELFF; CDR3nt: TGTGCCAGCAGCCCCGGGACAAGGAACACCGGGGAGCTGTTTTTT
j_gene: TRBJ1-1; d_gene: .; v_gene: TRBV19; abundance: .; CDR3aa: CASGLGEMNTEAFF; CDR3nt: TGTGCCAGTGGGCTCGGGGAGATGAACACTGAAGCTTTCTTT
j_gene: TRBJ1-1; d_gene: TRBD1; v_gene: TRBV4-2; abundance: .; CDR3aa: CASSQDRATGGWKNTEAFF; CDR3nt: TGTGCCAGCAGCCAAGATCGGGCGACAGGGGGCTGGAAGAACACTGAAGCTTTCTTT
j_gene: TRBJ2-7; d_gene: TRBD1; v_gene: TRBV18; abundance: .; CDR3aa: CASSPPKGQGAYEQYF; CDR3nt: TGTGCCAGCTCACCACCCAAGGGACAGGGGGCCTACGAGCAGTACTTC
j_gene: TRBJ1-1; d_gene: .; v_gene: TRBV3-1/TRBV3-2; abundance: .; CDR3aa: CASRRTQTLAEAFF; CDR3nt: TGTGCCAGCAGGCGGACCCAAACCCTGGCAGAAGCTTTCTTT
j_gene: TRBJ1-2; d_gene: .; v_gene: TRBV5-6; abundance: .; CDR3aa: CASSLPTANYGYTF; CDR3nt: TGTGCCAGCAGCCTACCGACAGCTAACTATGGCTACACCTTC
j_gene: TRBJ2-5; d_gene: TRBD2; v_gene: TRBV5-4; abundance: .; CDR3aa: CASSRPGLAGGRETQYF; CDR3nt: TGTGCCAGCAGCCGTCCTGGTCTAGCGGGGGGGCGGGAGACCCAGTACTTC
j_gene: TRBJ2-7; d_gene: .; v_gene: TRBV6-1; abundance: .; CDR3aa: CASSEAEGLAQYF; CDR3nt: TGTGCCAGCAGTGAAGCGGAAGGGTTAGCGCAGTACTTC
j_gene: TRBJ1-3; d_gene: .; v_gene: TRBV6-5; abundance: .; CDR3aa: CASTEFSGNTIYF; CDR3nt: TGTGCCAGCACCGAGTTCTCTGGAAACACCATATATTTT
j_gene: TRBJ1-4; d_gene: .; v_gene: TRBV30; abundance: .; CDR3aa: CAWSGQANEKLFF; CDR3nt: TGTGCCTGGAGTGGACAGGCTAATGAAAAACTGTTTTTT
j_gene: TRBJ1-1; d_gene: .; v_gene: TRBV19; abundance: .; CDR3aa: CASSEARMAGTEAFF; CDR3nt: TGTGCCAGTAGTGAAGCGAGGATGGCGGGCACTGAAGCTTTCTTT
j_gene: TRBJ1-2; d_gene: .; v_gene: TRBV19; abundance: .; CDR3aa: CASSNSQGIYGYTF; CDR3nt: TGTGCCAGTAGTAACTCTCAGGGCATCTATGGCTACACCTTC
j_gene: TRBJ1-6; d_gene: .; v_gene: TRBV12-3/TRBV12-4; abundance: .; CDR3aa: CASSLTGNSPLHF; CDR3nt: TGTGCCAGCAGTTTAACGGGAAATTCACCCCTCCACTTT
j_gene: TRBJ2-1; d_gene: .; v_gene: TRBV7-9; abundance: .; CDR3aa: CASSPGDEQFF; CDR3nt: TGTGCTTCCTCCCCGGGCGATGAGCAGTTCTTC
j_gene: TRBJ1-4; d_gene: TRBD1; v_gene: TRBV6-1; abundance: .; CDR3aa: CASSEGQGAGEKLFF; CDR3nt: TGTGCCAGCAGTGAGGGACAGGGGGCTGGTGAAAAACTGTTTTTT
j_gene: TRBJ2-1; d_gene: .; v_gene: TRBV9; abundance: .; CDR3aa: CASSRQNSYNEQFF; CDR3nt: TGTGCCAGCAGCCGGCAGAACTCCTACAATGAGCAGTTCTTC